Listed here is a single T cell receptor beta chain. Its specificity is not known. Expressed TCRB transcripts were sequenced, since all the RNA that had been isolated was reverse transcribed. Clones were read by immunoSEQ multiplex PCR, and TCRdb kept only the in-frame ones, dropping some. The sample has around 600,000 clones; 9.5% to 15% are singletons. The CDR3 consists of 13 residues. Germline V gives CDR1 SGHVS, CDR2 FQNEAQ. V trimming: 4 bases; J trimming: 2 bases; junction bases outside the gene matches: 1. In total, each donor contributed a single heparinised blood draw that averaged around 100 mL. The data belong to a study of beta chain features in type 1 diabetes. Notes on the study in general: Sequencing the cDNA could make cells with high TCR expression show up more than they should. Sampled from patients, naive, central memory and Treg TCRB repertoires appeared more similar than those sampled from healthy donors. All four CD4+ subsets from Type 1 diabetes patients carried moderately but significantly shorter TCRB CDR3s.

V usage is TRBV7-8 and J usage is TRBJ2-7; TRBD1 aligns across 8 bases. The sample was naive CD4+ T cells from blood. The source is a man under 40 with type 1 diabetes. The CDR3 DNA is TGTGCCAGCAGCTCCAGGGGGCCCTACGAGCAGTACTTC. It specifies CASSSRGPYEQYF.